This TCR beta chain was found in a study of T cell responses to AZD1222 COVID-19 vaccine. The CDR3 covers 15 residues. The germline V gene encodes CDR1 SGHVS and CDR2 FNYEAQ. The V gene end was trimmed by 2 bases and the J gene end by 4 bases; junction bases not matched to a gene: 4. Regarding the study as a whole: Every sample of the repertoires postdated the peak T cell response. CD4 TCRs linked to vaccination spanned spike, dominating at 160-218 and 743-854. There were mostly white British donors and more females than males, and clonal diversity was possibly underestimated.

The method was immunoSEQ multiplex PCR; TCRdb's version includes in-frame clones alone and lacks a portion of them. The sample shows about 140,000 clones, around 91% of them seen only once. In regard to this clone: The antigen is unknown.

V is TRBV7-6 and J is TRBJ2-1; TRBD2 agrees at 8 bases. The sequence came from an adult in good health. The source was peripheral blood, collected on day 0 of AZD1222 vaccination. The CDR3 nucleotides read TGTGCCAGCAGCTTAAGCGGGGGCACGTACAATGAGCAGTTCTTC. Translation gives CASSLSGGTYNEQFF. The whole variable domain, remainder taken from reference TRBV7-6 and TRBJ2-1, is GAGVSQSPRYKVTKRGQDVALRCDPISGHVSLYWYRQALGQGPEFLTYFNYEAQQDKSGLPNDRFSAERPEGSISTLTIQRTEQRDSAMYRCASSLSGGTYNEQFFGPGTRLTVL.